This TCR beta chain appears in the sequencing data of a study of radiation and T cells in renal cell carcinoma. Germline V lookup: CDR1 SGHTA, CDR2 FQGNSA. The CDR3 extends over 14 amino acids. Trimming removed 3 bases from V and 10 bases from J, with 18 bases in between. As to time point: blood 4 weeks post-SBRT, at nephrectomy. Treatment meaning: 15 Gy SBRT to primary tumor, nephrectomy 4 weeks later. Nephrectomy followed 15 Gy stereotactic body radiation by 4 weeks. Some clones are missing from TCRdb's copy, which holds only in-frame ones; the method was immunoSEQ multiplex PCR. The sample consists of roughly 61,000 clones, around 80% of them appearing once.

Sequences were derived from blood, sampled from a patient whose treatment included radiotherapy and nephrectomy. The sequence was collected from a man in his 60s with renal cell carcinoma. V is TRBV7-2 and J is TRBJ1-1, with D maybe TRBD1 (5 bases). The CDR3 is CASSLDSGQIRAFF. As DNA, the CDR3 is TGTGCCAGCAGCTTGGATTCAGGGCAAATTAGAGCTTTCTTT. The variable domain in full, with the rest retrieved from reference TRBV7-2 and TRBJ1-1, is GAGVSQSPSNKVTEKGKDVELRCDPISGHTALYWYRQSLGQGLEFLIYFQGNSAPDKSGLPSDRFSAERTGGSVSTLTIQRTQQEDSAVYLCASSLDSGQIRAFFGQGTRLTVV.